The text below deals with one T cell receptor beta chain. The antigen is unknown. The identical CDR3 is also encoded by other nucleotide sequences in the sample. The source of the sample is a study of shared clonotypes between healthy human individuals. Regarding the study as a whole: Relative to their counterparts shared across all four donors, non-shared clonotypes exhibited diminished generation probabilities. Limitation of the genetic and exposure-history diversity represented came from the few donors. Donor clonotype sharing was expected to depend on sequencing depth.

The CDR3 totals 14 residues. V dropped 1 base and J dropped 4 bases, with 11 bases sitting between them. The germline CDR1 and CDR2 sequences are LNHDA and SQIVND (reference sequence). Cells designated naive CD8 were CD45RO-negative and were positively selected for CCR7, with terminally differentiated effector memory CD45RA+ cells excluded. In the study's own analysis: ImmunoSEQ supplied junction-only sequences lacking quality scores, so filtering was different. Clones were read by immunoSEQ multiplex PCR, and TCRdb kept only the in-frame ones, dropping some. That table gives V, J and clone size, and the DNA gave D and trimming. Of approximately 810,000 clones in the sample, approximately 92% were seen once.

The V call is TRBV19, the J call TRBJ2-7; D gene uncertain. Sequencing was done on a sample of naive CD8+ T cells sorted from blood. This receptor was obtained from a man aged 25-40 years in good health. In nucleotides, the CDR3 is TGTGCCAGTAGTATAGGGCTGGCCGCTTACGAGCAGTACTTC. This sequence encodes CASSIGLAAYEQYF.